This record covers a single TCR beta chain. Its antigen remains undetermined. The input lacks base qualities; no much larger clone sits a single base away. The source of the sample is a study of patients and donors after allogeneic stem cell transplantation (dated by TCRdb to the early 2020s). The receptor library was made with RT-PCR. Sequencing used a NextSeq 550. The raw public reads went through TCRdb reprocessing: fastp at Q25, MiXCR clone calling, in-frame beta chains kept. One record per CDR3 amino acid sequence lists the most common genes and DNA. The sample table contains some 200,000 distinct CDR3 sequences; only one count was recorded for 35% to 50% of them. Approximately 30% of the sample goes to the ten largest clones. The trim is 2 bases for V and 7 bases for J, with a gap of 10 bases between the germline ends. The CDR3 numbers 14 residues from cysteine through phenylalanine. Only CDR3 DNA is held: 42 bases, read in frame from base 1. The germline V gene gives CDR1 as SGHRS and CDR2 as YFSETQ.

Sequenced input: blood, either unsorted or a sorted T cell fraction (not recorded which). The rearrangement combines TRBV5-1 with TRBJ1-6, with TRBD1 perhaps the D gene, on 5 matching bases. The TCR sequence derives from a human donor who was either an allogeneic HSCT recipient or a stem cell or donor lymphocyte infusion donor (not recorded which). It is not recorded whose cells these are; they may come from a transplant donor. The CDR3 region reads CASSFDSVNSPLHF. The base sequence is TGCGCCAGCAGCTTCGACAGTGTGAATTCACCCCTCCACTTT.